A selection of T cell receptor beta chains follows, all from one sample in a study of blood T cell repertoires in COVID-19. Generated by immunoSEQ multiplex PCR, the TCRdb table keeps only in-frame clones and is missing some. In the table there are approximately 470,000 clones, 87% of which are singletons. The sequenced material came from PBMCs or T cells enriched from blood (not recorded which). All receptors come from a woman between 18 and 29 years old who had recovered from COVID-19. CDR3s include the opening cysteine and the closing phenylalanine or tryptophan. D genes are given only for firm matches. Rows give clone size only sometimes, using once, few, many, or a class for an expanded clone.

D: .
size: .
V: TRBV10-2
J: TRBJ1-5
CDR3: CASDNQGFNQPQHF
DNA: TGCGCCAGTGATAATCAGGGGTTCAATCAGCCCCAGCATTTT

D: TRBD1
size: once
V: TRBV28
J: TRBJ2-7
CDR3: CASSSTGATNYEQYF
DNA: TGTGCCAGCAGTTCCACAGGGGCGACAAACTACGAGCAGTACTTC

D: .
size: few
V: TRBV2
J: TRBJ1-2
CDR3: CASTSDLDGGYGYTF
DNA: TGTGCCAGCACATCTGACCTGGACGGGGGCTATGGCTACACCTTC

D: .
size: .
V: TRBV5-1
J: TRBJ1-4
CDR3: CASSLGTAEGEKLFF
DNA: TGCGCCAGCAGCCTGGGGACGGCGGAGGGTGAAAAACTGTTTTTT

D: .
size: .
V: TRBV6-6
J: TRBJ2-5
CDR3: CASSYHHYRGQETQYF
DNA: TGTGCCAGCAGTTACCATCACTATCGCGGGCAAGAGACCCAGTACTTC

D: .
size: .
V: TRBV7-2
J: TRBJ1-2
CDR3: CASSSRQIYYGYTF
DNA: TGTGCCAGCAGCTCCCGACAAATCTACTATGGCTACACCTTC

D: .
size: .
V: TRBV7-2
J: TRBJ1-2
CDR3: CASRIQTGSNYGYTF
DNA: TGTGCCAGCAGGATCCAGACAGGCAGTAACTATGGCTACACCTTC

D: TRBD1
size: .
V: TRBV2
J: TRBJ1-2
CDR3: CASSERGTDGYTF
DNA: TGTGCCAGCAGTGAAAGGGGGACAGATGGCTACACCTTC

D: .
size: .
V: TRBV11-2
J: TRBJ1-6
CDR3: CASRVGGGVSPLHF
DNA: TGTGCCAGCAGGGTAGGCGGGGGAGTGTCACCCCTCCACTTT

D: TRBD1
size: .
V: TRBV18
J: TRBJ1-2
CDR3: CASSPTGSGGYTF
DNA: TGTGCCAGCTCACCGACAGGGAGCGGTGGCTACACCTTC

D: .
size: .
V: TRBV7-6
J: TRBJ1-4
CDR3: CASSLAPPRQVLNEKLFF
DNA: TGTGCCAGCAGCTTAGCACCCCCGAGACAGGTCCTTAATGAAAAACTGTTTTTT

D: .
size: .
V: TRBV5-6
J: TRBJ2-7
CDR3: CASFLGDQGEQYF
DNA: TGTGCCAGCTTCCTGGGGGACCAGGGGGAGCAGTACTTC

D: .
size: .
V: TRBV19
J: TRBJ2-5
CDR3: CASSIAGYQETQYF
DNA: TGTGCCAGTAGTATAGCAGGATATCAAGAGACCCAGTACTTC

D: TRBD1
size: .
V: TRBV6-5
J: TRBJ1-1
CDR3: CASSYLQGDTEAFF
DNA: TGTGCCAGCAGTTACTTACAGGGGGACACTGAAGCTTTCTTT

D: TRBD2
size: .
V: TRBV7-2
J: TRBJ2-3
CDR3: CASSLTSGGASDTQYF
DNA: TGTGCCAGCAGCTTAACGAGCGGGGGGGCATCGGATACGCAGTATTTT

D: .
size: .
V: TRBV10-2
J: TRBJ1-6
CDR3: CASSDAGRGTPLHF
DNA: TGCGCCAGCAGTGACGCGGGGCGGGGGACACCCCTCCACTTT

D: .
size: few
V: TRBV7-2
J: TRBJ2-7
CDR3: CASSRDPGNEQYF
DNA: TGTGCCAGCAGCCGCGACCCAGGGAACGAGCAGTACTTC

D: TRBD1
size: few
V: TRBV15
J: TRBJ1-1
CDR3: CATSGGGEDSTTEAFF
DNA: TGTGCCACCAGCGGAGGGGGCGAGGATAGCACCACTGAAGCTTTCTTT

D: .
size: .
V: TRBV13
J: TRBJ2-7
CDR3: CASGASSYEQYF
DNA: TGTGCCAGCGGGGCGAGCTCCTACGAGCAGTACTTC

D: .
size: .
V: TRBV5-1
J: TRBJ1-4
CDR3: CASSRGAPQPDEKLFF
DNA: TGCGCCAGCAGCCGGGGGGCCCCCCAACCTGATGAAAAACTGTTTTTT

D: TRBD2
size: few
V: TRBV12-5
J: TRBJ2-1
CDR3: CASGFFLGSFLAGASYNEQFF
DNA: TGTGCTAGTGGTTTTTTCTTGGGGTCTTTCCTAGCGGGCGCTTCCTACAATGAGCAGTTCTTC

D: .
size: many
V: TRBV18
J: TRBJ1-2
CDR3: CASSPRGLAQGAGDYGYTF
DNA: TGTGCCAGCTCACCTCGGGGGTTGGCGCAGGGCGCGGGCGACTATGGCTACACCTTC

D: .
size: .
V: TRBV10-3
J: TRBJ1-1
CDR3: CAISEAPGEGTEAFF
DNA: TGTGCCATCAGTGAGGCGCCAGGGGAAGGAACTGAAGCTTTCTTT

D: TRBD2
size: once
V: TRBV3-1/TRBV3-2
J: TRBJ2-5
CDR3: CASSHAGTSGGGNQETQYF
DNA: TGTGCCAGCAGCCACGCCGGGACTAGCGGGGGGGGAAATCAAGAGACCCAGTACTTC

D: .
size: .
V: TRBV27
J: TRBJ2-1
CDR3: CASSLGLASSYNEQFF
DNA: TGTGCCAGCAGTTTGGGCCTAGCGAGCTCCTACAATGAGCAGTTCTTC

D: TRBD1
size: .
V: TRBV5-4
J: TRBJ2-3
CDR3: CASSLWKTGTDTQYF
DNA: TGTGCCAGCAGCTTGTGGAAGACAGGGACAGATACGCAGTATTTT

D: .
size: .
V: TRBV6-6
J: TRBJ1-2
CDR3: CASTHLGGAGYTF
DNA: TGTGCCAGCACTCACCTTGGGGGGGCGGGCTACACCTTC

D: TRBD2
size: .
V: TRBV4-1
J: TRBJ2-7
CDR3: CASSQVVGGGKYF
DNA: TGCGCCAGCAGCCAAGTCGTCGGCGGGGGGAAGTACTTC

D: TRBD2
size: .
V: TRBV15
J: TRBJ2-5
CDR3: CATSRAGTSGGPGGTQYF
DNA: TGTGCCACCAGCAGAGCTGGGACTAGCGGGGGGCCCGGGGGGACCCAGTACTTC